Sequencing of this T cell receptor (beta chain) was carried out in a study of cytomegalovirus exposure and HLA in healthy donors. Turning to this clone: The junction and the germline gene differ at one end; a read error may be behind it.

This CDR3 spans 17 amino acids. CDR1 and CDR2 (germline): LGHNA, YSLEER. The study ran its PCR with 60 Vbeta and 13 Jbeta primers. Sequencing used immunoSEQ multiplex PCR; TCRdb keeps in-frame clones, though not all of them. The table records 150,000 to 200,000 clones, 76% of them present only once. The specimen was PBMCs. The chain uses TRBV4-3 and TRBJ2-4, with 10 bases lining up with TRBD2. The TCR comes from a female donor in good health and CMV-seronegative. CDR3: CASSQEVTSGIGNSQYF. In nucleotides, the CDR3 is TGCGCCAGCAGCCAAGAAGTTACTAGCGGGATTGGTAACAGTCAGTACTTC.